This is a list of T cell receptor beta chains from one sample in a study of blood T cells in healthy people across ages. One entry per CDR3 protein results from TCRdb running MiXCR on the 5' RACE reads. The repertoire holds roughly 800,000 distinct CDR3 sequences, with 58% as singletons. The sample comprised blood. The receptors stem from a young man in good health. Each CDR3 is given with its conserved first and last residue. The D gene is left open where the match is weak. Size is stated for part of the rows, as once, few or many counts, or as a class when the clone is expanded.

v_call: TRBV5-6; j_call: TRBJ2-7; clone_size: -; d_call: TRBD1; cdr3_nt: TGTGCCAGCTGCTTGGGACAGGCGACCTACGAGCAGTACTTC; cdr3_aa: CASCLGQATYEQYF
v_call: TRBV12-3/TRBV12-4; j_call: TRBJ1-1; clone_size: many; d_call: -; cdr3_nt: TGTGCCAGCAGCCTCGGCGTTGGCACTGAAGCTTTCTTT; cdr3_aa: CASSLGVGTEAFF
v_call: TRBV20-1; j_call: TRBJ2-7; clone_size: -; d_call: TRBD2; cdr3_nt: TGCAGTGCAACCGTAGCGGGAGGGCCTAACTACGAGCAGTACTTC; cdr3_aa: CSATVAGGPNYEQYF
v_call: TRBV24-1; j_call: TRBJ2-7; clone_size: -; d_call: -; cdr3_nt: TGTGCCACCAGTGATTTTAAAAGGGGGAGGGCACGAACCGACGAGCAGTACTTC; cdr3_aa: CATSDFKRGRARTDEQYF
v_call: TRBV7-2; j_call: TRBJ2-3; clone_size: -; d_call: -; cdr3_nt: TGTGCCAGCAGCTCCGGGACTGGGAGCACAGATACGCAGTATTTT; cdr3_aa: CASSSGTGSTDTQYF
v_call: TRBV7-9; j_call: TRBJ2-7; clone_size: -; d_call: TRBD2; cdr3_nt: TGTGCCAGCAGCTCCGAAACTAGCGGGGCCTACGAGCAGTACTTC; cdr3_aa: CASSSETSGAYEQYF
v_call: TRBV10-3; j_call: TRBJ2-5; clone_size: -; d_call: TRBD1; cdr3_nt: TGTGCCATCAAAGACAGGGATCCCCTTGCAGAGACCCAGTACTTC; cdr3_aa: CAIKDRDPLAETQYF
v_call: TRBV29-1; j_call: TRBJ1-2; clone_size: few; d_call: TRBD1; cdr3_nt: TGCAGCGTTGAATCACAGGGGGCAAAAGGCTACACCTTC; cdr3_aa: CSVESQGAKGYTF
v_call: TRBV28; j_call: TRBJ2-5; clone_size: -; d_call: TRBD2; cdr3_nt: TGTGCCAGCAGTTTCCGCATCGGGACTAGCGGGGGAGAGCAGTACTTC; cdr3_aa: CASSFRIGTSGGEQYF
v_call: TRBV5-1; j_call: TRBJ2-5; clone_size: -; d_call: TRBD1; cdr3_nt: TGCGCCAGCAGCCCTAGACAGGGTTATCGGGAGACCCAGTACTTC; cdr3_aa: CASSPRQGYRETQYF
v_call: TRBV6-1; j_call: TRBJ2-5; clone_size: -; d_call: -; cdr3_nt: TGTGCCAGCAGTGCCGGGGCCACCTACAATGAGCAGTACTTC; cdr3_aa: CASSAGATYNEQYF
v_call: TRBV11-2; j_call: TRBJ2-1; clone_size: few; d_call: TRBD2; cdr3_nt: TGTGCCAGCACACGAGCTTTCTCAGCGGGACCTAGGAATGAGCAGTTCTTC; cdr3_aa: CASTRAFSAGPRNEQFF
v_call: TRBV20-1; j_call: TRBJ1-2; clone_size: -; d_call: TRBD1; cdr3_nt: TGCAGTGCTTCGGGACAGGGGGCGCCTAACTATGGCTACACCTTC; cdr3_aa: CSASGQGAPNYGYTF
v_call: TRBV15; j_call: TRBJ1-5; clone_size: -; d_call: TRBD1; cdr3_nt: TGTGCCACCAGCAGATCCCCGGAGTTCAGGGGGCTTGACAATCAGCCCCAGCATTTT; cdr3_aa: CATSRSPEFRGLDNQPQHF
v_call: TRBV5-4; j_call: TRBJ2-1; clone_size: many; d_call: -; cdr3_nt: TGTGCCAGCAGCTTGGACGAAAGCTCCTACAATGAGCAGTTCTTC; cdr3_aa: CASSLDESSYNEQFF
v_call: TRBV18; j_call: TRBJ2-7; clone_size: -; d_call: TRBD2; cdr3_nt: TGTGCCAGCTCACCAGAGACTAGCCACGAGCAGTACTTC; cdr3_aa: CASSPETSHEQYF
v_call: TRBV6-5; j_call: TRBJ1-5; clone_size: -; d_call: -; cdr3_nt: TGTGCCAGCAGCCGCGGGCCAAGGGGAGGGAATCAGCCCCAGCATTTT; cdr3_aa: CASSRGPRGGNQPQHF
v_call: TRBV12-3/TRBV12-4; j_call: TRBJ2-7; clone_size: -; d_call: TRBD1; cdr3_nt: TGTGCCAGCAGAACAGGGGGCTCCTACGAGCAGTACTTC; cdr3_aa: CASRTGGSYEQYF
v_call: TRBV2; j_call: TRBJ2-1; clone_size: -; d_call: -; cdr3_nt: TGTGCCAGCTTGATAGACACCTTCCAGGTCTACAATGAGCAGTTCTTC; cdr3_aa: CASLIDTFQVYNEQFF
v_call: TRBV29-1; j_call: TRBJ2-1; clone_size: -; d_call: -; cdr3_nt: TGCAGCGTTGATCACAGAATGAGCTCCTACAATGAGCAGTTCTTC; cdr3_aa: CSVDHRMSSYNEQFF
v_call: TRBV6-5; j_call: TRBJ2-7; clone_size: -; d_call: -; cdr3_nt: TGTGCCAGCAGTACCCCCAGGGGAGGGAGGAACGAGCAGTACTTC; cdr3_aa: CASSTPRGGRNEQYF